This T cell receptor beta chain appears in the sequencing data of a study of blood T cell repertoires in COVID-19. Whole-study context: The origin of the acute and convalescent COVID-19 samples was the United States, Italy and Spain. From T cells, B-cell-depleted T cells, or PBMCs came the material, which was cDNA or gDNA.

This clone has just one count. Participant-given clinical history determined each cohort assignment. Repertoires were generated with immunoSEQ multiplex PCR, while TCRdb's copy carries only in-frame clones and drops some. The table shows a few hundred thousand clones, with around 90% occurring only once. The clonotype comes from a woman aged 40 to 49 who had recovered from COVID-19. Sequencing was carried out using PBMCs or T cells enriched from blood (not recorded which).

CDR3 nucleotides: TGTGCCAGCAGCTTACTAGCGGGAGTTACAGATACGCAGTATTTT. As protein: CASSLLAGVTDTQYF. The chain uses TRBV5-8 and TRBJ2-3, with TRBD2 matching 11 bases. The CDR3 is 15 amino acids. V gave up 2 bases and J gave up 3 bases; unmatched junction bases: 2. The germline V gene has CDR1 SGHTS and CDR2 YDEGEE.